This TCR beta chain was documented in a study of vaccination effects on CD4 cells after COVID-19. Study findings and constraints: In vaccinees who were healthy, merely 1 out of 255 vaccine-induced clones cross-reacted with common cold coronaviruses. Convalescent patients numbered few in the study; early post-infection timepoints were missing entirely.

Of note for this clone: Its target is not known.

Antigen-specific CD4+ T cells were expanded with viral peptide pools in the ViraFEST assay before sequencing. When around ten days of culture had elapsed, CD4+ T cells were isolated. Vaccine recipients had no previous SARS-CoV-2 infection; their nucleocapsid antibodies were negative. Some 2 million PBMC per well received around 9.3 IU/ml IL-2 and 8 to 10 ug/ml peptides in culture. Sequencing was performed with immunoSEQ multiplex PCR; in TCRdb, only in-frame clones are kept and a portion is missing. This table holds 35,000 to 40,000 clones, under 70% found once. This CDR3 comprises 14 residues. The germline V gene encodes CDR1 SGHNT and CDR2 YYREEE (reference sequence). Trimming cost V 6 bases and J 5 bases; bases outside gene matches: 8.

This receptor was taken from a human donor who received a COVID-19 vaccine. This chain uses TRBV5-4 with TRBJ2-5, with 9 bases aligning to TRBD1. The sequencing used CD4+ T cells from PBMCs cultured with HCoV-OC43 spike peptides, collected before COVID-19 vaccination. The subset was: HCoV-OC43 spike overlapping peptide pool stimulation. CDR3 residues: CASTGQGNGETQYF. The CDR3 DNA follows: TGTGCCAGCACGGGACAGGGTAACGGCGAGACCCAGTACTTC.